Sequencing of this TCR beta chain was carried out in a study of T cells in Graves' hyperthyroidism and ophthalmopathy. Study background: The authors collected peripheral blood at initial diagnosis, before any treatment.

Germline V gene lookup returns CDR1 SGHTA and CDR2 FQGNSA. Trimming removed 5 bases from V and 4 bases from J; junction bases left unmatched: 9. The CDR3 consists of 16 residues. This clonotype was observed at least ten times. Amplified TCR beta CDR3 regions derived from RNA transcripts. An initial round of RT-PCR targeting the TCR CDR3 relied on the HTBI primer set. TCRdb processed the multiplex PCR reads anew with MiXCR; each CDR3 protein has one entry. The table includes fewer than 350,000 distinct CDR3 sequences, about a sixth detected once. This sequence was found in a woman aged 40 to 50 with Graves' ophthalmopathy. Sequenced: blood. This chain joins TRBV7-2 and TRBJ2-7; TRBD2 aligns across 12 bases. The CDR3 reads CASSPRTSGTGYEQYF. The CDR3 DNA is TGTGCCAGCAGCCCACGGACTAGCGGGACGGGATACGAGCAGTACTTC.